The source of this T cell receptor beta chain is a study of post-analysis software for immune sequencing data. The study, taken as a whole, reports: When the samples were clustered directly with F measure, those that had been prepared in the same batch showed strong co-clustering. Compared against controls, patients with multiple sclerosis displayed significantly lower normalized Chao1 diversity. Higher frequency in patients than in controls was seen for several TRBV segments, with TRBV5-6, TRBV5-1 and TRBV20-1 among them.

Germline V gene data show CDR1 as MNHNY and CDR2 as SVGAGI (reference sequence). The CDR3 length is 14 residues. The V gene lost 4 bases and the J gene lost 4 bases, with 13 bases spanning the gap. This clonotype was seen a single time. The target antigen is unknown. Incorporated into the TCR beta cDNA libraries were unique molecular identifiers, which served to reduce PCR and sequencing biases. Yield was roughly 0.5 million cDNA molecules from around 1 to 9.1 million T cells. TCRdb itself ran the PCR reads through MiXCR, one entry per CDR3 protein. The sample records approximately 690,000 distinct CDR3 sequences, approximately 60% being singletons.

Sequenced sample: blood. The clonotype was recovered from a girl aged 2 to 10 with multiple sclerosis. The rearrangement uses TRBV6-6 and TRBJ1-2; D gene ambiguous. CDR3 in amino acids: CASSSMDGTYGYTF. As DNA, the CDR3 is TGTGCCAGCAGTTCCATGGACGGAACCTATGGCTACACCTTC.